This TCR beta chain derives from a study of graft-versus-host responses after intestinal transplantation. Turning to the study itself: Each recipient received anti-thymocyte globulin induction, then tacrolimus and steroids for two to three years.

Profiling relied on immunoSEQ multiplex PCR, and the TCRdb table lists in-frame clones only, not all of them. The table lists roughly 99,000 clones, roughly 83% of them singletons. V lost 4 bases and J lost 2, with 9 bases in between. The CDR3 contains 12 residues. CDR1 SQVTM and CDR2 ANQGSEA come from the germline V gene. Notes on this clone: The antigen is not known.

The study, taken as a whole, reports: An association linked early post-transplant HvG declines with peak circulating GvH clone levels. Graft-donor T cell macrochimerism coincided with high graft-versus-host to host-versus-graft clonal ratios in allografts. Recipient marrow harbored GvH clones, some of which surfaced first in ileum or blood.

Material: PBMCs, obtained 255 days after intestinal transplant. This sequence originates from a human patient who received an intestinal transplant, so some T cells may come from the graft donor. The chain is built from TRBV29-1 and TRBJ2-7; D may be TRBD1 (6 bases). CDR3 loop: CSVAGTTYEQYF. In nucleotides, the CDR3 is TGCAGCGTTGCCGGGACAACCTACGAGCAGTACTTC.